These 18 T cell receptor beta chains were sequenced from one sample in a study of T cell responses to AZD1222 COVID-19 vaccine. Repertoires were generated with immunoSEQ multiplex PCR, while TCRdb's copy carries only in-frame clones and drops some. The sample holds some 250,000 clones, about 94% seen once. The sequencing here drew on peripheral blood, taken 28 days after the second AZD1222 dose. The receptors stem from an adult who received the AZD1222 COVID-19 vaccine.

This clone was observed a handful of times. The J gene is TRBJ2-5, the V gene TRBV14, with a tentative D call TRBD2 (5 bases). The CDR3 extends over 12 amino acids. CDR1 is SGHDN, CDR2 FVKESK, per germline. Trimming stripped 3 bases from V and 5 bases from J, with 7 bases between. The CDR3 loop is CASSQTGETQYF. DNA of the CDR3: TGTGCCAGCAGCCAGACGGGGGAGACCCAGTACTTC.

This clone was seen once. The rearrangement links TRBV18 to TRBJ2-4; 8 bases map to TRBD1. Trimming took 2 bases from V and 4 from J; bases not matched to a gene: 7. Germline CDR1 is KGHSH and CDR2 is LQKENI. The CDR3 loop spans 16 amino acids. The CDR3 nucleotides are TGTGCCAGCTCACCAAGGGGACAGGTCGAGAAAAACATTCAGTACTTC. This sequence encodes CASSPRGQVEKNIQYF.

The chain couples TRBV7-2 to TRBJ1-2; D ambiguous. The CDR3 is 14 amino acids. Germline V gene lookup returns CDR1 SGHTA and CDR2 FQGNSA. Deletions cut 1 base from V and 6 bases from J, with 12 bases between. The CDR3 reads CASSLEFLINGYTF. DNA for the CDR3: TGTGCCAGCAGCTTAGAATTTCTGATCAATGGCTACACCTTC.

J is TRBJ1-6 and V is TRBV4-1; D not certain. Trimming left V 0 bases short and J 9 bases short, with 15 bases between. In germline, CDR1 is MGHRA, CDR2 YSYEKL. The CDR3 sequence is 16 residues long. The CDR3 nucleotides are TGCGCCAGCAGCCAAGACATGGGCCAGTTGGGTTCACCCCTCCACTTT. Translation: CASSQDMGQLGSPLHF.

This clone was detected once. The chain uses TRBV6-6 and TRBJ1-5; D is unresolved. This CDR3 spans 15 amino acids. The V end was cut by 0 bases, the J end by 2 bases, with 8 bases between. The V gene's germline CDR1 is MNHNY and CDR2 SVGAGI (reference sequence). The CDR3 DNA sequence: TGTGCCAGCAGTTACTCGACCCCCGGCAATCAGCCCCAGCATTTT. Translating gives CASSYSTPGNQPQHF.

J is TRBJ1-5 and V is TRBV6-1, with 9 nucleotides matching TRBD1. V lost 0 bases and J lost 7; bases outside the gene matches: 7. The CDR3 spans 16 residues. Germline V lookup: CDR1 MNHNS, CDR2 SASEGT. The CDR3 loop reads CASSEAQTGGRQPQHF. DNA of the CDR3: TGTGCCAGCAGTGAAGCGCAAACAGGGGGCAGACAGCCCCAGCATTTT.

The chain combines TRBV28 with TRBJ1-2, with 7 nucleotides matching TRBD1. CDR1 is MDHEN, CDR2 SYDVKM, per germline. The CDR3 runs 13 residues. The J segment lost 6 bases and the V segment lost 5 bases, leaving 6 bases of the junction unmatched. CDR3 sequence (DNA): TGTGCCAGCAGTCCTGGACAGGAAGATGGCTACACCTTC. Residues: CASSPGQEDGYTF.

The chain employs TRBV5-4 and TRBJ2-1, with 7 bases aligning to TRBD2. Germline V lookup: CDR1 SGHNT, CDR2 YYREEE (reference sequence). CDR3 length: 17 residues. V was clipped by 5 bases and J by 0 bases; unmatched bases: 11. This CDR3 is CASSSRGSPRSYNEQFF. The CDR3 region has the DNA TGTGCCAGCAGTTCCCGCGGGAGTCCCCGCTCCTACAATGAGCAGTTCTTC.

This clone has a handful of counts. This chain uses TRBV6-6 with TRBJ1-4, with D possibly being TRBD1 (5 bases). V was trimmed by 5 bases and J by 11 bases, leaving 15 bases between them. The CDR3 sequence is 13 residues long. Germline values: CDR1 MNHNY, CDR2 SVGAGI (reference sequence). CDR3: CASSPTPGGKLFF. CDR3 DNA sequence: TGTGCCAGCAGTCCCACTCCGGGGGGTAAACTGTTTTTT.

The CDR3 DNA follows: TGTGCCAGCAGCTTTAGCGGGAGGAGAGAGACCCAGTACTTC. Protein: CASSFSGRRETQYF. The chain links TRBV11-2 to TRBJ2-5, with 10 bases aligning to TRBD2. V lost 3 bases to trimming and J lost 4 bases; unmatched junction nucleotides: 2. CDR3 length: 14 amino acids. The germline V gene encodes CDR1 SGHAT and CDR2 FQNNGV.

The rearrangement joins TRBV6-2 or TRBV6-3 to TRBJ2-7; 9 nucleotides agree with TRBD2. CDR3 length: 13 residues. Germline CDR1 reads MNHEY; CDR2 reads SVGEGT. The V segment lost 6 bases and the J segment 6 bases; nucleotides outside the gene matches: 6. The DNA for the CDR3 is TGTGCCAGCAGCCCGGGACTAGCACGCGAGCAGTACTTC. It codes for CASSPGLAREQYF.

This sequence joins TRBV6-1 and TRBJ2-1, with a possible D match to TRBD2 (5 bases). Trimming removed 2 bases at V and 0 bases at J, with 11 bases between. The CDR3 has 16 amino acids. CDR1 is MNHNS and CDR2 is SASEGT in the germline V gene. CDR3 loop: CASSEWSGPSYNEQFF. The CDR3 DNA is TGTGCCAGCAGTGAATGGAGCGGCCCCTCCTACAATGAGCAGTTCTTC.

The chain is built from TRBV7-8 and TRBJ2-7, with 7 bases identical to TRBD2. The germline gives CDR1 SGHVS, CDR2 FQNEAQ. The ends lost 3 bases at V and 2 bases at J; junction bases unmatched: 7. The CDR3 loop spans 15 amino acids. CDR3 nucleotide sequence: TGTGCCAGCAGCTTTTATGGGGACTACCCCTACGAGCAGTACTTC. Translating it yields CASSFYGDYPYEQYF.

The chain carries TRBV5-8 and TRBJ1-2, with TRBD1 identical over 7 bases. This CDR3 is 14 amino acids long. CDR1 SGHTS and CDR2 YDEGEE come from the germline V gene. The V gene end was trimmed by 0 bases and the J gene end by 7 bases; junction bases not matched to a gene: 6. The CDR3 here is CASSLGQGVRGYTF. In nucleotides, the CDR3 is TGTGCCAGCAGCTTGGGGCAGGGGGTACGTGGCTACACCTTC.

V gene TRBV30 combines with J gene TRBJ2-2; 11 bases map to TRBD1. CDR3 length equals 14 residues. The germline V gene has CDR1 GTSNPN and CDR2 SVGIG (reference sequence). V gave up 3 bases and J gave up 7 bases; unmatched junction bases: 4. The CDR3 sequence is CAWRDRGPVGELFF. The CDR3 DNA is TGTGCCTGGAGGGACAGGGGGCCGGTCGGGGAGCTGTTTTTT.

The rearrangement links TRBV2 to TRBJ2-7, with 8 positions matching TRBD1. V lost 7 bases and J lost 7; bases outside the gene matches: 9. Looked up from germline, CDR1 is SNHLY and CDR2 is FYNNEI. CDR3 length equals 13 residues. Here the CDR3 reads CASTGQGSMEQYF. CDR3 coding DNA: TGTGCCAGCACCGGACAGGGCTCCATGGAGCAGTACTTC. Full variable domain (missing parts from reference TRBV2 and TRBJ2-7): EPEVTQTPSHQVTQMGQEVILRCVPISNHLYFYWYRQILGQKVEFLVSFYNNEISEKSEIFDDQFSVERPDGSNFTLKIRSTKLEDSAMYFCASTGQGSMEQYFGPGTRLTVT.

This clone was picked up one time. This sequence joins TRBV7-2 and TRBJ2-7; the D gene is possibly TRBD2 (6 bases). Germline V gene lookup returns CDR1 SGHTA and CDR2 FQGNSA. With 3 bases removed from V and 7 bases from J, the gap between germline ends came to 22 bases. This CDR3 comprises 16 residues. CDR3 in DNA: TGTGCCAGCAGCTTCCCCAGGACGGCGGGGCTCCTAGAGCAGTACTTC. Amino acids: CASSFPRTAGLLEQYF. The full variable domain, with the rest looked up from reference TRBV7-2 and TRBJ2-7, is GAGVSQSPSNKVTEKGKDVELRCDPISGHTALYWYRQSLGQGLEFLIYFQGNSAPDKSGLPSDRFSAERTGGSVSTLTIQRTQQEDSAVYLCASSFPRTAGLLEQYFGPGTRLTVT.

This clone was observed a single time. This chain joins TRBV28 and TRBJ2-7; TRBD1 is a possible D gene (6 bases). The germline gives CDR1 MDHEN, CDR2 SYDVKM. V was pared by 3 bases and J by 4 bases, with 19 bases between. The CDR3 runs 16 residues. As DNA, the CDR3 is TGTGCCAGCAGTTTCGACCCCGGGACATTAGGATACGAGCAGTACTTC. Its protein is CASSFDPGTLGYEQYF.